This T cell receptor (beta chain) was observed in a study of cytomegalovirus exposure and HLA in healthy donors. Donors counted as nominally healthy when sampled, yet unrecorded immune exposures were likely. The primer mix had 60 Vbeta and 13 Jbeta primers. Measured with immunoSEQ multiplex PCR; TCRdb has only the in-frame clones, and not every one. This sample carries about 140,000 clones, less than 85% of them seen once, and the ten largest clones take over 8.5%. CDR1 MDHEN and CDR2 SYDVKM come from the germline V gene. The germline V and J ends were trimmed by 6 bases and 9 bases, with 18 bases remaining between them. The CDR3 totals 15 residues.

Sample: PBMCs. The clonotype comes from a woman aged 45 to 65 in good health and CMV-seropositive. The chain combines TRBV28 with TRBJ1-6, with D perhaps TRBD1 (5 bases). For the CDR3, the DNA is TGTGCCAGCAGGAATGGGGGGTTACGACCTTCACCCCTCCACTTT. This gives the protein CASRNGGLRPSPLHF.